These 22 T cell receptor beta chains originate from one sample sequenced in a study of technical replicates of blood from several donors. Sequenced by immunoSEQ multiplex PCR; TCRdb stores in-frame clones only, minus some. The sample holds some 70,000 clones, roughly nine tenths seen once. Input material: T cells isolated from PBMCs. The receptors originated from a human donor in good health.

The genes are TRBV11-2 and TRBJ2-7, with D maybe TRBD2 (5 bases). Germline V gene lookup returns CDR1 SGHAT and CDR2 FQNNGV. Between the trimmed V and J ends, which lost 3 bases and 6 bases, there was a span of 27 bases. The CDR3 runs 18 residues. CDR3 sequence reads: CASSFFPPVPVEGVEQYF. Written as DNA, the CDR3 is TGTGCCAGCAGCTTCTTCCCCCCCGTTCCAGTAGAGGGAGTCGAGCAGTACTTC.

The rearrangement joins TRBV5-1 to TRBJ1-1; D is uncertain. Germline lookup yields CDR1 SGHRS and CDR2 YFSETQ. The length of the CDR3 is 15 residues. The germline V and J ends were trimmed by 4 bases and 1 base, with 14 bases remaining between them. The CDR3 reads CASSHRLAGNTEAFF. The CDR3 nucleotides read TGCGCCAGCAGCCATAGACTGGCCGGGAACACTGAAGCTTTCTTT.

V and J are TRBV19 and TRBJ1-2; possible D gene TRBD1, 6 bases. Germline-derived CDR1 and CDR2 are LNHDA and SQIVND (reference sequence). The CDR3 has 12 residues. V shed 4 bases and J shed 4 bases, with 7 bases lying between them. The DNA of the CDR3 is TGTGCCAGTAGTACACAGGGCTATGGCTACACCTTC. Translating it yields CASSTQGYGYTF. The whole variable domain, filled in from reference TRBV19 and TRBJ1-2, reads DGGITQSPKYLFRKEGQNVTLSCEQNLNHDAMYWYRQDPGQGLRLIYYSQIVNDFQKGDIAEGYSVSREKKESFPLTVTSAQKNPTAFYLCASSTQGYGYTFGSGTRLTVV.

The chain joins TRBV28 to TRBJ1-5, with 7 nucleotides matching TRBD1. The CDR3 has 17 residues. J gave up 0 bases and V 3 bases, and 8 bases lay outside the gene matches. Looked up from germline, CDR1 is MDHEN and CDR2 is SYDVKM. The CDR3 sequence: CASSFPGGPYSNQPQHF. The CDR3 bases are TGTGCCAGCAGTTTCCCAGGGGGACCATATAGCAATCAGCCCCAGCATTTT. The complete variable domain, with remaining parts taken from reference TRBV28 and TRBJ1-5, reads DVKVTQSSRYLVKRTGEKVFLECVQDMDHENMFWYRQDPGLGLRLIYFSYDVKMKEKGDIPEGYSVSREKKERFSLILESASTNQTSMYLCASSFPGGPYSNQPQHFGDGTRLSIL.

This rearrangement joins TRBV10-3 to TRBJ2-3; TRBD2 matches 7 bases. CDR1 is ENHRY, CDR2 SYGVKD, per germline. V lost 4 bases, J lost 2 bases, and 9 bases stayed unmatched. This CDR3 is built from 16 residues. CDR3 region: CAISGGTSADTDTQYF. CDR3 sequence (DNA): TGTGCCATCAGTGGCGGTACTAGCGCAGACACAGATACGCAGTATTTT.

This chain uses TRBV7-7 with TRBJ2-3; 7 nucleotides match TRBD2. J gave up 2 bases and V 5 bases, and 7 bases lay outside the gene matches. CDR1 is SSHAT, CDR2 FNYEAQ, per germline (reference sequence). The CDR3 length is 15 residues. DNA of the CDR3: TGTGCCAGCAGCGACTCAGCGGGGATCACAGATACGCAGTATTTT. Translation: CASSDSAGITDTQYF.

V is TRBV4-3 and J is TRBJ2-7; 13 bases map to TRBD2. V dropped 5 bases and J dropped 4; count of bases not matched to a gene: 2. This CDR3 has 14 residues. Germline V lookup: CDR1 LGHNA, CDR2 YSLEER. CDR3: CASSKTSGRYEQYF. CDR3 DNA: TGCGCCAGCAGCAAGACTAGCGGGAGGTACGAGCAGTACTTC.

The chain links TRBV15 to TRBJ2-1; 8 bases map to TRBD2. The CDR3 is made up of 14 amino acids. V dropped 0 bases and J dropped 8; count of bases not matched to a gene: 3. CDR1 LNHNV and CDR2 YYDKDF come from the germline V gene (reference sequence). The CDR3 loop reads CATSRDLGLDEQFF. The CDR3 DNA reads as TGTGCCACCAGCAGAGATCTGGGACTAGATGAGCAGTTCTTC.

This clone appeared once. The CDR3 loop reads CASSFTSASYEQYF. In DNA, the CDR3 is TGTGCCAGCAGTTTCACTAGTGCTTCCTACGAGCAGTACTTC. The chain uses TRBV27 and TRBJ2-7; the D gene is possibly TRBD2 (5 bases). The germline V and J ends were trimmed by 3 bases and 1 base, with 10 bases remaining between them. This CDR3 comprises 14 residues. The V gene's germline CDR1 is MNHEY and CDR2 SMNVEV (reference sequence).

The sample holds a few counts of this clone. The same CDR3 also results from other DNA sequences found in this sample. The J gene is TRBJ1-1, the V gene TRBV9; D is unresolved. The germline CDR1 and CDR2 sequences are SGDLS and YYNGEE. Deletions cut 2 bases from V and 0 bases from J, with 5 bases between. This CDR3 region has 13 residues. As DNA, the CDR3 is TGTGCCAGCAGCGTCAGTTTGAACACTGAAGCTTTCTTT. Translation gives CASSVSLNTEAFF.

The rearrangement joins TRBV6-5 to TRBJ2-7; 7 bases line up with TRBD2. The CDR3 runs 15 residues. The germline V gene encodes CDR1 MNHEY and CDR2 SVGAGI. Trimming at V came to 0 bases and at J to 5 bases, leaving 7 bases not matched to a gene. The CDR3 DNA reads as TGTGCCAGCAGTTACTCGACGGCGGGAGAAAACGAGCAGTACTTC. Residues: CASSYSTAGENEQYF.

V is TRBV28 and J is TRBJ2-3, with 12 nucleotides matching TRBD2. The CDR3 has 16 amino acids. Germline V lookup: CDR1 MDHEN, CDR2 SYDVKM. V lost 7 bases and J lost 1; bases outside the gene matches: 6. CDR3 in DNA: TGTGCCAGCAATCGACTAGCGGGAGAGGGCACAGATACGCAGTATTTT. Amino acid sequence: CASNRLAGEGTDTQYF.

The CDR3 coding sequence is TGCAGCGTTACGACTAGCGGGGTTTACGAGCAGTACTTC. Translating gives CSVTTSGVYEQYF. This chain uses TRBV29-1 with TRBJ2-7; 11 bases map to TRBD2. Germline V lookup: CDR1 SQVTM, CDR2 ANQGSEA. The trim removed 5 bases at V and 4 bases at J, leaving 4 bases unmatched. CDR3 size: 13 residues.

The chain has TRBV27 and TRBJ2-2, with a possible D match to TRBD1 (5 bases). This CDR3 comprises 13 residues. Germline-derived CDR1 and CDR2 are MNHEY and SMNVEV (reference sequence). V was trimmed by 0 bases and J by 6 bases, leaving 5 bases between them. The CDR3 reads CASSLSGAGELFF. CDR3 bases: TGTGCCAGCAGTTTATCAGGGGCCGGGGAGCTGTTTTTT.

The chain has TRBV6-4 and TRBJ2-2; D is unresolved. The CDR3 loop spans 13 amino acids. Trimming left V 4 bases short and J 4 bases short, with 7 bases between. Germline CDR1 reads MRHNA; CDR2 reads SNTAGT. DNA of the CDR3: TGTGCCAGCAGTGTTGACTCCACCGGGGAGCTGTTTTTT. It yields the protein CASSVDSTGELFF.

This clone was observed a single time. The chain joins TRBV7-9 to TRBJ1-1; perhaps TRBD1 as D (6 bases). Per germline, CDR1 SEHNR and CDR2 FQNEAQ (reference sequence). This CDR3 has 15 residues. Trimming stripped 0 bases from V and 6 bases from J, with 14 bases between. As DNA, the CDR3 is TGTGCCAGCAGCTTAGCCCCCACAGGGAGATCTGAAGCTTTCTTT. Protein sequence: CASSLAPTGRSEAFF.

The chain couples TRBV6-5 to TRBJ1-2, with a possible D match to TRBD1 (6 bases). The CDR3 is made up of 12 amino acids. With 8 bases removed from V and 7 bases from J, the gap between germline ends came to 14 bases. CDR1 and CDR2 (germline): MNHEY, SVGAGI. As DNA, the CDR3 is TGTGCCAGCCAGGGGATAGGCTCTGGCTACACCTTC. Its translation: CASQGIGSGYTF.

The CDR3 protein is CASSQANIAGGDSWSDTQYF. The CDR3 nucleotides read TGCGCCAGCAGCCAAGCCAACATAGCGGGAGGCGACTCTTGGTCAGATACGCAGTATTTT. J is TRBJ2-3 and V is TRBV4-3, with 10 bases aligning to TRBD2. This CDR3 is built from 20 residues. Trimming took 1 base from V and 4 from J; bases not matched to a gene: 17. Germline CDR1 LGHNA, CDR2 YSLEER.

The chain is built from TRBV7-9 and TRBJ2-7; 10 nucleotides align to TRBD1. V trimming: 3 bases; J trimming: 5 bases; junction bases outside the gene matches: 7. Germline V gene sequence: CDR1 SEHNR, CDR2 FQNEAQ (reference sequence). This CDR3 comprises 15 residues. This CDR3 is CASSLTGTGDNEQYF. CDR3 bases: TGTGCCAGCAGCTTGACCGGGACAGGGGACAACGAGCAGTACTTC. Drawing the rest from reference TRBV7-9 and TRBJ2-7, the complete variable domain is DTGVSQNPRHKITKRGQNVTFRCDPISEHNRLYWYRQTLGQGPEFLTYFQNEAQLEKSRLLSDRFSAERPKGSFSTLEIQRTEQGDSAMYLCASSLTGTGDNEQYFGPGTRLTVT.

The J gene is TRBJ2-2, the V gene TRBV11-3; perhaps TRBD2 as D (6 bases). Deletions cut 5 bases from V and 5 bases from J, with 15 bases between. The CDR3 runs to 15 residues. CDR1 SGHNT and CDR2 YENEEA come from the germline V gene. Here the CDR3 DNA reads TGTGCCAGCAGCCCGCGGGGCCTGGGGACCGGGGAGCTGTTTTTT. It is translated as CASSPRGLGTGELFF.

The chain is built from TRBV10-3 and TRBJ2-7; the D gene is possibly TRBD1 (5 bases). Germline lookup yields CDR1 ENHRY and CDR2 SYGVKD. V lost 3 bases, J lost 4 bases, and 7 bases lay in between. The CDR3 totals 12 residues. CDR3 nucleotide sequence: TGTGCCATCAGTGATAGGGGTTACGAGCAGTACTTC. Its translation: CAISDRGYEQYF.

This sequence joins TRBV11-3 and TRBJ2-1, with a tentative D call TRBD1 (6 bases). The germline CDR1 and CDR2 sequences are SGHNT and YENEEA. V shed 5 bases and J shed 7 bases, with 18 bases lying between them. CDR3 length equals 15 residues. The CDR3 DNA is TGTGCCAGCAGCCAAAGAACCGAAACAGGGAATGAGCAGTTCTTC. Residues: CASSQRTETGNEQFF.